The clone carrying this T cell receptor beta chain is a singleton in its sample. This entry is derived from a study of human T cells and chemical hapten exposure. For the study at large: Patients got weekly scalp diphenylcyclopropenone doses over the approximately 23-week study. Patch testing was performed with 0.01% DPC on the upper back, with reading at 6 days.

The CDR3 spans 15 residues. The J segment lost 7 bases and the V segment lost 3 bases, leaving 7 bases of the junction unmatched. Germline values: CDR1 MDHEN, CDR2 SYDVKM. The time point denotes: pre-sensitization, week 0. Treatment meaning: therapeutic diphenylcyclopropenone sensitization with weekly scalp DPC. TCRdb processed the RACE reads anew with MiXCR; each CDR3 protein has one entry. The table has approximately 100,000 distinct CDR3 sequences, roughly 12% seen once. The chain joins TRBV28 to TRBJ1-4; TRBD1 agrees at 8 bases. This TCR was sampled from a woman aged 50 to 60 with alopecia areata. Some clones in this sample may be carry-over from other donors' samples. Specimen: whole blood, collected in connection with sensitization to the hapten diphenylcyclopropenone (DPC). CDR3 in DNA: TGTGCCAGCAGTTTGCCAGGGGGCTTAGGTGAAAAACTGTTTTTT. This encodes CASSLPGGLGEKLFF.